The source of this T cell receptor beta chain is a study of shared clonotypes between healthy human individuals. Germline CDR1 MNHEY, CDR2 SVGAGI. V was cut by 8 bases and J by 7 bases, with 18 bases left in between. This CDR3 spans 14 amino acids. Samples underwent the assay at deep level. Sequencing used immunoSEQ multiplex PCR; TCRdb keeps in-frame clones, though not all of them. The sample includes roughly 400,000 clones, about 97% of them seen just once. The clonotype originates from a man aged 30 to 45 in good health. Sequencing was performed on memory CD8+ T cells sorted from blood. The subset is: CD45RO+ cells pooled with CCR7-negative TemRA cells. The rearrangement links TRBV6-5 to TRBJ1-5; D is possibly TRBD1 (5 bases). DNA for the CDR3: TGTGCCAGCCAGAGGGGTTCGGGGTTGCAGCCCCAGCATTTT. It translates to CASQRGSGLQPQHF.